This T cell receptor (beta chain) was identified during a study of shared clonotypes between healthy human individuals. Overall study findings and caveats: The naive CD4 repertoires of several donors were compared, and roughly 5% of clonotypes were shared. Non-shared clonotypes displayed generation probabilities falling below those of clonotypes present in all four donors. Investigators collected only blood, and repertoires in tissues likely differ.

This clone was detected only once. Antigen specificity is unknown. Deep was the level used in running the assay. Method: immunoSEQ multiplex PCR; TCRdb's copy keeps in-frame clones and lacks some. The sample has about 2.3 million clones; around 90% are singletons. Germline V gives CDR1 MDHEN, CDR2 SYDVKM. The CDR3 loop spans 13 amino acids. Trimming removed 4 bases at V and 6 bases at J, with 12 bases between. The TCR was taken from a man aged 18 to 29 in good health. Some clones in this sample may be carry-over from other donors' samples. Sequencing input: naive CD4+ T cells from PBMCs. Subset in this sample: CD45RA+ positively selected. The chain uses TRBV28 and TRBJ2-5; D tentatively fits TRBD1 or TRBD2 (6 bases each). The CDR3 DNA sequence: TGTGCCAGCAGTTGGGGGGCGGTGAAGACCCAGTACTTC. This encodes CASSWGAVKTQYF.